The entry below gives a single TCR beta chain sequence along with its context. Its antigen is as yet unknown. V shed 3 bases, J shed 7 bases, and the junction held 12 bases outside the gene matches. This CDR3 is built from 15 residues. Germline V gene data show CDR1 as MDHEN and CDR2 as SYDVKM. The data were obtained in a study of shared clonotypes between healthy human individuals. Broader study findings: Non-shared clonotypes showed lower generation probabilities than clonotypes common to all four donors.

Donors included only healthy HIV-negative adults lacking recent acute infections or vaccinations. CD45RA+ naive and CD45RA-negative memory subsets were separated from CD4+ cells. Assay: immunoSEQ multiplex PCR; the TCRdb copy retains only in-frame clones and omits some. The sample contains hundreds of thousands of clones, around two thirds of which appear only once. The TCR was taken from a man in his thirties or forties in good health. The chain couples TRBV28 to TRBJ2-7; 7 bases match TRBD2. The sequencing sample was made of memory CD4+ T cells sorted from blood. Subset reported: CD45RA-negative fraction. CDR3 loop: CASSFIREVGGEQYF. CDR3 nucleotides: TGTGCCAGCAGTTTTATCCGGGAGGTAGGTGGGGAGCAGTACTTC.